A single count supports the clone carrying this T cell receptor (beta chain). This sample was included in a study of blood T cell repertoires in COVID-19. Study-level information: The samples span acute and convalescent COVID-19 from the United States, Italy and Spain.

Per the authors' pipeline: Nucleated cell counts were estimated from reference gene primer amplification. Only in-frame clones appear in the TCRdb table, and some are missing; sequencing was by immunoSEQ multiplex PCR. V, J and clone size reflect that table, while D and trimming were determined from the DNA. The sample shows approximately 85,000 clones, more than 80% of them seen only once. Germline values: CDR1 MNHNY, CDR2 SVGAGI (reference sequence). Deletions cut 11 bases from V and 0 bases from J, with 10 bases between. The CDR3 totals 12 residues. The clonotype was recovered from a man over 45 with active or convalescent COVID-19. This rearrangement joins TRBV6-6 to TRBJ1-1, with D tentatively TRBD1 (5 bases). Sequencing was done on a sample of peripheral blood. The CDR3 bases are TGTGCCGTGGGGGGGTTGAACACTGAAGCTTTCTTT. The encoded protein is CAVGGLNTEAFF.